The subject of this entry is one TCR beta chain. The sample belongs to a study of CD8 T cells in Susac syndrome. This CDR3 has 15 amino acids. V lost 7 bases and J lost 5; bases outside the gene matches: 13. Germline V gene sequence: CDR1 SEHNR, CDR2 FQNEAQ (reference sequence). When the RNA was reverse transcribed, random hexamers were used with an input of roughly 0.5 to 1 ug. MiXCR was run by TCRdb on the immunoSEQ multiplex PCR reads, yielding one entry per CDR3 protein. This sample has 140,000 or so distinct CDR3 sequences; roughly 95% occur once, and the top ten carry under 0.095%. This TCR was sampled from a human donor in good health. The rearrangement uses TRBV7-9 and TRBJ2-7; 8 bases agree with TRBD1. Sequencing was done on a sample of CD4+ T cells from PBMCs. The CDR3 nucleotides read TGTGCCAGCACCGTCGTGGGGGCAGGGGGCAACGAGCAGTACTTC. Protein: CASTVVGAGGNEQYF.